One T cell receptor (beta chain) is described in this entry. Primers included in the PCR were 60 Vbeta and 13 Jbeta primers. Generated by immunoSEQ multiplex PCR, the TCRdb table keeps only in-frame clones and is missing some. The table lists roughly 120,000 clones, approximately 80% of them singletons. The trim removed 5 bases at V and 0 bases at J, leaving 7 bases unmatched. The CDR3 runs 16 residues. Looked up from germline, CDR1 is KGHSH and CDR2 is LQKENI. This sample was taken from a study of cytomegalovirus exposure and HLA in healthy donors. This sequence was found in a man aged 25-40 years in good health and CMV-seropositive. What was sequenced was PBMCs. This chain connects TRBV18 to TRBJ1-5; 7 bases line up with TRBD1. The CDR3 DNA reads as TGTGCCAGCTCATCGTGGGACAGTCATAGCAATCAGCCCCAGCATTTT. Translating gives CASSSWDSHSNQPQHF.